These 4 T cell receptor beta chains were all obtained from the same sample, sequenced in a study of shared clonotypes between healthy human individuals. Sequencing was performed with immunoSEQ multiplex PCR; in TCRdb, only in-frame clones are kept and a portion is missing. Counted here are about 2.4 million clones, 90% to 95% occurring once; the ten biggest clones make up about 0.39%. What was sequenced was naive CD4+ T cells from PBMCs. Subset: CD45RA+ positively selected. These receptors were taken from a man younger than 35 in good health. Some clones in this sample may be carry-over from other donors' samples.

The rearrangement joins TRBV19 to TRBJ1-1; D is possibly TRBD1 (5 bases). Germline-derived CDR1 and CDR2 are LNHDA and SQIVND (reference sequence). Trimming cost V 6 bases and J 2 bases, with 13 bases left between them. The CDR3 has 14 residues. The CDR3 here is CASRIRDFNTEAFF. The CDR3 DNA is TGTGCCAGTAGGATAAGGGACTTTAACACTGAAGCTTTCTTT.

V and J are TRBV5-1 and TRBJ1-2; D is possibly TRBD1 (6 bases). CDR3 length: 16 amino acids. Germline CDR1 and CDR2: SGHRS and YFSETQ. Trimming left V 0 bases short and J 0 bases short, with 12 bases between. The CDR3 coding sequence is TGCGCCAGCAGCTTGGTAACAGGGCGACCTAACTATGGCTACACCTTC. It is translated as CASSLVTGRPNYGYTF. The complete variable domain, with remaining parts taken from reference TRBV5-1 and TRBJ1-2, reads KAGVTQTPRYLIKTRGQQVTLSCSPISGHRSVSWYQQTPGQGLQFLFEYFSETQRNKGNFPGRFSGRQFSNSRSEMNVSTLELGDSALYLCASSLVTGRPNYGYTFGSGTRLTVV.

The J gene is TRBJ2-2, the V gene TRBV7-3, with D tentatively TRBD1 (5 bases). CDR1 is SGHTA, CDR2 FQGTGA, per germline. V was pared by 10 bases and J by 1 base, with 13 bases between. The CDR3 contains 14 residues. The CDR3 protein is CATRAGMNTGELFF. The DNA of the CDR3 is TGTGCCACCCGAGCAGGGATGAACACCGGGGAGCTGTTTTTT. Full variable domain (missing parts from reference TRBV7-3 and TRBJ2-2): GAGVSQTPSNKVTEKGKYVELRCDPISGHTALYWYRQSLGQGPEFLIYFQGTGAADDSGLPNDRFFAVRPEGSVSTLKIQRTERGDSAVYLCATRAGMNTGELFFGEGSRLTVL.

The chain carries TRBV19 and TRBJ1-5, with TRBD1 matching 7 bases. The CDR3 runs to 16 residues. J lost 0 bases, V lost 4 bases, and 6 bases had no gene match. Germline CDR1 reads LNHDA; CDR2 reads SQIVND (reference sequence). The CDR3 bases are TGTGCCAGTAGTACCTACAGGGGACCTAGCAATCAGCCCCAGCATTTT. Amino acid sequence: CASSTYRGPSNQPQHF.